Sequencing of this T cell receptor (beta chain) was carried out in a study of blood T cell repertoires in COVID-19. Study summary: Whether acute or convalescent, the COVID-19 samples came from the United States, Italy and Spain. The cDNA or gDNA used as material had been derived from T cells, B-cell-depleted T cells, or PBMCs.

As processed by the authors: Nucleated cell number was recorded as an estimate derived from reference gene primer amplification. Assay used: immunoSEQ multiplex PCR; TCRdb lists only in-frame clones, some missing. V and J calls plus clone size are reproduced from that table; the DNA served to infer D and trimming. The sample carries about half a million clones, roughly 85% recorded once. The V end was cut by 1 base, the J end by 1 base, with 5 bases between. CDR3 length: 14 amino acids. Germline V lookup: CDR1 MGHDK, CDR2 SYGVNS. The sequence came from a human donor in a cohort sampled during active COVID-19. Sample: peripheral blood. The gene calls are TRBV25-1 and TRBJ1-5; D gene ambiguous. This CDR3 is CASSESGSNQPQHF. In nucleotides, the CDR3 is TGTGCCAGCAGTGAATCGGGAAGCAATCAGCCCCAGCATTTT.